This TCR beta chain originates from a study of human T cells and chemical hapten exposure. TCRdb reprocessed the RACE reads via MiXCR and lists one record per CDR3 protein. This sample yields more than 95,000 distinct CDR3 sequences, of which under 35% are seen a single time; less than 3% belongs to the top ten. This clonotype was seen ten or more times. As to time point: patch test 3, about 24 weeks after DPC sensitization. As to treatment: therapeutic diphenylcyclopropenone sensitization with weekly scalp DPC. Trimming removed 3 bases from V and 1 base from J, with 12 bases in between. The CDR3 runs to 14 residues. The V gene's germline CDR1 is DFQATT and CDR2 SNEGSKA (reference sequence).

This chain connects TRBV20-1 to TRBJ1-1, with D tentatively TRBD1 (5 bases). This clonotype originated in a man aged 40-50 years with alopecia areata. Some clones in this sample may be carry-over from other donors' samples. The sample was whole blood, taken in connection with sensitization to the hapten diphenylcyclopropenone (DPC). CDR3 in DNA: TGCAGTGCTAGTGGGGGGACCGCGAACACTGAAGCTTTCTTT. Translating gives CSASGGTANTEAFF.